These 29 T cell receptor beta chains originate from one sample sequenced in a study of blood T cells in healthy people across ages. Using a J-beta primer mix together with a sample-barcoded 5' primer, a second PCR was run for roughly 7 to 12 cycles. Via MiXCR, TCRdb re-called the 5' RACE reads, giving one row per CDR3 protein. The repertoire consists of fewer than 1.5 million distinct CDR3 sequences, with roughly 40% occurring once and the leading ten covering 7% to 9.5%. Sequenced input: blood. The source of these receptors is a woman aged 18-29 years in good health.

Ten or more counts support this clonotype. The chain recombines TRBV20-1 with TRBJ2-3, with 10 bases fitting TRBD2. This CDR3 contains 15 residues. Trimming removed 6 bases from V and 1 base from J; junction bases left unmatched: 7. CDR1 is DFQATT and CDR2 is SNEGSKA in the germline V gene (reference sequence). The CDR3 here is CSAPGTSAGTDTQYF. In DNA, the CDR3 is TGCAGTGCGCCGGGGACTAGCGCCGGCACAGATACGCAGTATTTT.

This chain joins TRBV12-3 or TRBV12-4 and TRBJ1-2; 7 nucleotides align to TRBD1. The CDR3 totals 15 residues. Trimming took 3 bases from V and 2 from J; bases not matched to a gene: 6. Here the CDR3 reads CASSFSPGGNYGYTF. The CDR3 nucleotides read TGTGCCAGCAGTTTCTCACCAGGGGGGAACTATGGCTACACCTTC.

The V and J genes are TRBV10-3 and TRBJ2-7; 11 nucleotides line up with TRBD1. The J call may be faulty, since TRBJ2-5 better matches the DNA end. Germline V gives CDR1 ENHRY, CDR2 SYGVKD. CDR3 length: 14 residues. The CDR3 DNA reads TGTGCCATCCGAGGACAGGGGGCAGGGGAGACCCAGTACTTC. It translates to CAIRGQGAGETQYF.

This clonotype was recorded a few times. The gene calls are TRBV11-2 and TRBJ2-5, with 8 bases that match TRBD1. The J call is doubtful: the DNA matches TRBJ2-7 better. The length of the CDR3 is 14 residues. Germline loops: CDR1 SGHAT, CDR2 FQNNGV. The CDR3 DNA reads TGTGCCAGCAGCCAAAACAGGGGGTACTACGAGCAGTACTTC. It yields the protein CASSQNRGYYEQYF.

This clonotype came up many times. The CDR3: CASSLGLAEPSTQYF. Written as DNA, the CDR3 is TGTGCCAGCAGCTTAGGGCTAGCGGAGCCTTCTACGCAGTATTTT. The chain carries TRBV7-6 and TRBJ2-3; 7 bases fit TRBD2. Germline V gene sequence: CDR1 SGHVS, CDR2 FNYEAQ. The CDR3 length is 15 residues. The ends lost 1 base at V and 8 bases at J; junction bases unmatched: 9. Looking up the rest from reference TRBV7-6 and TRBJ2-3 gives the full variable domain: GAGVSQSPRYKVTKRGQDVALRCDPISGHVSLYWYRQALGQGPEFLTYFNYEAQQDKSGLPNDRFSAERPEGSISTLTIQRTEQRDSAMYRCASSLGLAEPSTQYFGPGTRLTVL.

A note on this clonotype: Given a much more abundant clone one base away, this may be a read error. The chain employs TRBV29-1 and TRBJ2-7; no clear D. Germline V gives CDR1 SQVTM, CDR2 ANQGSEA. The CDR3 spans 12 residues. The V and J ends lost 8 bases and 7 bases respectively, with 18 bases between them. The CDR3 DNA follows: TGCAGCACCCGGGTCTACTACAATGAGCAGTACTTC. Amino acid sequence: CSTRVYYNEQYF.

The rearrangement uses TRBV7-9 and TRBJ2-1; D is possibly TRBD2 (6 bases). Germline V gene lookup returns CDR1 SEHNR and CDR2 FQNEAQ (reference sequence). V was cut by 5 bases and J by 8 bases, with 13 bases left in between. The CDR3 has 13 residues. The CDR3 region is CASSVEAGDEQFF. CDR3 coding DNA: TGTGCCAGCAGCGTAGAAGCGGGCGATGAGCAGTTCTTC.

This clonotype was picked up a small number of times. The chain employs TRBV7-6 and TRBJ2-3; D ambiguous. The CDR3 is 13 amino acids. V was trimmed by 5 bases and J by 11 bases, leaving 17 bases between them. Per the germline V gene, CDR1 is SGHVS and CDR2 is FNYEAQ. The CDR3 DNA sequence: TGTGCCAGCAGCCCTCCCCCAGGTCTCGTGCAGTATTTT. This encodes CASSPPPGLVQYF.

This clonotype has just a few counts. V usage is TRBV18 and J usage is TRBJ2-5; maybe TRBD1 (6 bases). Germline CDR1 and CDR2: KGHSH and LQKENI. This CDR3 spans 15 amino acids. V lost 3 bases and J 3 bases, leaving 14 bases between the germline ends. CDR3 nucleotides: TGTGCCAGCTCACCTGGGACGGACAGTGAAGAGACCCAGTACTTC. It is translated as CASSPGTDSEETQYF.

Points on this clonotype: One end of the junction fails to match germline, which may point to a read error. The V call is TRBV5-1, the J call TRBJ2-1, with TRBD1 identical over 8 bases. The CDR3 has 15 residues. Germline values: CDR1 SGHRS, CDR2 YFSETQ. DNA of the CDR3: TGCGCCAGCGGCTTGGCAGGGGGCCAATACAATGAGCAGTTCTTC. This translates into CASGLAGGQYNEQFF.

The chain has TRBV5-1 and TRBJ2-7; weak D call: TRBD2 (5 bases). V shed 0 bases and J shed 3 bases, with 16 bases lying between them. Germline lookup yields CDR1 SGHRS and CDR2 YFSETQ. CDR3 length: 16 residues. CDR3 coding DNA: TGCGCCAGCAGCTTGGGTCCCCGGGAAACGCGCTACGAGCAGTACTTC. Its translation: CASSLGPRETRYEQYF.

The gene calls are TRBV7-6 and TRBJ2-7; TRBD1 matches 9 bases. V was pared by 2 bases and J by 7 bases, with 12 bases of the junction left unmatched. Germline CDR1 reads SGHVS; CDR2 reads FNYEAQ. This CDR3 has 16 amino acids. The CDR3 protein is CASSLIGQGTYNEQYF. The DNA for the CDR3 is TGTGCCAGCAGCTTAATAGGACAGGGGACTTACAATGAGCAGTACTTC. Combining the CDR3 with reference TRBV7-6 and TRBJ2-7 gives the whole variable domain GAGVSQSPRYKVTKRGQDVALRCDPISGHVSLYWYRQALGQGPEFLTYFNYEAQQDKSGLPNDRFSAERPEGSISTLTIQRTEQRDSAMYRCASSLIGQGTYNEQYFGPGTRLTVT.

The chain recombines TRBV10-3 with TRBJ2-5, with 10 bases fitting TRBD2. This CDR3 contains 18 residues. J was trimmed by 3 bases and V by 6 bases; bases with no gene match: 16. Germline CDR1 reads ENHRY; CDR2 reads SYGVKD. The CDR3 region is CAIREAGGPVVTEETQYF. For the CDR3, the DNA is TGTGCCATCAGGGAAGCGGGAGGGCCTGTCGTTACGGAAGAGACCCAGTACTTC.

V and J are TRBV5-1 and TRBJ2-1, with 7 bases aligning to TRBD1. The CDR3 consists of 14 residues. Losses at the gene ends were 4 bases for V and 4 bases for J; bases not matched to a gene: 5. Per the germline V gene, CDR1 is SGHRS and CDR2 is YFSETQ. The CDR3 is CASSVDRIYNEQFF. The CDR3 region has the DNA TGCGCCAGCAGCGTGGACAGGATTTACAATGAGCAGTTCTTC.

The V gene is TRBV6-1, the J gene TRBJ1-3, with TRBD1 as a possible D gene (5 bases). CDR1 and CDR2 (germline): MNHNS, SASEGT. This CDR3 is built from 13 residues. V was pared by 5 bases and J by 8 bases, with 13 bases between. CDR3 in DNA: TGTGCCAGCAGTCGGCAGGGTCAGGACACCATATATTTT. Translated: CASSRQGQDTIYF.

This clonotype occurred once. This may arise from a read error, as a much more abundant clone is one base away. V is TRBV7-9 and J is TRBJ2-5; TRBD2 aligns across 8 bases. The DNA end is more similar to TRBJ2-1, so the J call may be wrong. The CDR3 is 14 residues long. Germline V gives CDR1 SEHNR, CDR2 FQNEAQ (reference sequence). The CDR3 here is CASSSTSGQETQFF. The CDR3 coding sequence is TGTGCCAGCAGCTCCACTAGCGGTCAAGAGACCCAGTTCTTC.

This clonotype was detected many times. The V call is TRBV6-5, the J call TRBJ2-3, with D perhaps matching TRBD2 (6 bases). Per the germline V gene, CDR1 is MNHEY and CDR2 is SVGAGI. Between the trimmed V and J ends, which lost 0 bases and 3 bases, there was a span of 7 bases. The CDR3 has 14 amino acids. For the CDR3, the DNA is TGTGCCAGCAGTTACTCGGGGGGAACAGATACGCAGTATTTT. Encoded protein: CASSYSGGTDTQYF.

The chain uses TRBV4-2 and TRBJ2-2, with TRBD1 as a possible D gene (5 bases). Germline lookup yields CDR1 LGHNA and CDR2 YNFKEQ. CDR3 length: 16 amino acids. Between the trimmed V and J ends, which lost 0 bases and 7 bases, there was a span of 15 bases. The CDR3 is CASSQEGGDRGGELFF. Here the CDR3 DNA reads TGTGCCAGCAGCCAAGAAGGCGGAGACAGAGGCGGGGAGCTGTTTTTT.

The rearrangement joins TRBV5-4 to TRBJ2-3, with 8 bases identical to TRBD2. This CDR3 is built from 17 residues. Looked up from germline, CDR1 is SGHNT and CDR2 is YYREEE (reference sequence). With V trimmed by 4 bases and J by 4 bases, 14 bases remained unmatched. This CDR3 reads CASSPAGEREFSDTQYF. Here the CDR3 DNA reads TGTGCCAGCAGCCCGGCGGGGGAGCGGGAGTTCTCAGATACGCAGTATTTT.

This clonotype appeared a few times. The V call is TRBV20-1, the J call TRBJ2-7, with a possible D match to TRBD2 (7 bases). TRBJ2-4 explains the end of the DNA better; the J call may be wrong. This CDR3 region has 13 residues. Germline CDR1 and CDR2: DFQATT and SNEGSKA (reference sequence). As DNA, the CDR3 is TGCAGTGCTAGTCGGGGGGCGAAGGACATTCAGTACTTC. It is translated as CSASRGAKDIQYF.

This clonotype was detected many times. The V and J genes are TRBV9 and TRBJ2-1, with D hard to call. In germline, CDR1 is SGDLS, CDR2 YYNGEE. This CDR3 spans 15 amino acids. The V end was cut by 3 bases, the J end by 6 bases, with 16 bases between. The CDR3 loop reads CASSATVLTSNEQFF. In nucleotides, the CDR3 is TGTGCCAGCAGCGCCACTGTGCTTACCAGCAATGAGCAGTTCTTC.

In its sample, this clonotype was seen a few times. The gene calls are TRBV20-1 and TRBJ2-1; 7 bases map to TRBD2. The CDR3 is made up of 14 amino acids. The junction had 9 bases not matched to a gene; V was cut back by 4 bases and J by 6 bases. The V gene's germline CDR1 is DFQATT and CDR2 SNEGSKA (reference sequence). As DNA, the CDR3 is TGCAGTGCTAACCCGGGACTATTCGTCAATGAGCAGTTCTTC. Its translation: CSANPGLFVNEQFF.

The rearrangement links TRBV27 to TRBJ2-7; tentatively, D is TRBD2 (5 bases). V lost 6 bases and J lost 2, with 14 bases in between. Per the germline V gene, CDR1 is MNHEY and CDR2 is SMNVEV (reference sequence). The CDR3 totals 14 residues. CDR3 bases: TGTGCCAGCAGCCGGCAGGACTCAACCTACGAGCAGTACTTC. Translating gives CASSRQDSTYEQYF.

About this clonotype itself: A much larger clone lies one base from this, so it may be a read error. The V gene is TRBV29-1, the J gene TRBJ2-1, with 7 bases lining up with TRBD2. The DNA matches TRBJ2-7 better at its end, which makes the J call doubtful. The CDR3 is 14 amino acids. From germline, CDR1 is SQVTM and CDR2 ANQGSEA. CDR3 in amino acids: CSVDRTSSYNEQYF. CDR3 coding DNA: TGCAGCGTTGACAGGACTAGTAGTTACAATGAGCAGTACTTC.

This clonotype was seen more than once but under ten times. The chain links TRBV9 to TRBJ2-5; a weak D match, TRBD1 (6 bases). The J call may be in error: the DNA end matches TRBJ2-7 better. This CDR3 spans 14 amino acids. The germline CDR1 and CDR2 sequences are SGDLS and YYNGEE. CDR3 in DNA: TGTGCCAGCAGCGTAGGGGGACACGACACCGAGCAGTACTTC. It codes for CASSVGGHDTEQYF.

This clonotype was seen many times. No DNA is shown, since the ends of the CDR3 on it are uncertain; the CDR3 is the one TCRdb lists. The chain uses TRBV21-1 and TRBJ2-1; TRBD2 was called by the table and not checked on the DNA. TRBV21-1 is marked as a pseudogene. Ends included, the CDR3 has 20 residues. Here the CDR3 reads CASSNWGTGTSGRGYNEQFF.

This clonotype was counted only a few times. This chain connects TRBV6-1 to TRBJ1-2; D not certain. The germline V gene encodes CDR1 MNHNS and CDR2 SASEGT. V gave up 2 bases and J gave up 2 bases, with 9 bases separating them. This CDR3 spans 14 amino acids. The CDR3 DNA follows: TGTGCCAGCAGTGAAATGGGGAGCAACTATGGCTACACCTTC. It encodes CASSEMGSNYGYTF.

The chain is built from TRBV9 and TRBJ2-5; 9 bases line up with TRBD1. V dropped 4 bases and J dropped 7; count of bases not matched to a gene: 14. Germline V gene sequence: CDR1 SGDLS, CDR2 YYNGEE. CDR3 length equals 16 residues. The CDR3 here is CASSRPGQGLSGTQYF. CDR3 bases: TGTGCCAGCAGCAGACCGGGACAGGGCCTGTCGGGGACCCAGTACTTC.

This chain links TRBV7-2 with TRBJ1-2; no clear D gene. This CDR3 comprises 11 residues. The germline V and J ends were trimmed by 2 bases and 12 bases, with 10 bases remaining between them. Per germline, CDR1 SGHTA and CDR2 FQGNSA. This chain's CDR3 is CASSLSLVHTF. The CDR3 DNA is TGTGCCAGCAGCTTATCTCTAGTCCACACCTTC.